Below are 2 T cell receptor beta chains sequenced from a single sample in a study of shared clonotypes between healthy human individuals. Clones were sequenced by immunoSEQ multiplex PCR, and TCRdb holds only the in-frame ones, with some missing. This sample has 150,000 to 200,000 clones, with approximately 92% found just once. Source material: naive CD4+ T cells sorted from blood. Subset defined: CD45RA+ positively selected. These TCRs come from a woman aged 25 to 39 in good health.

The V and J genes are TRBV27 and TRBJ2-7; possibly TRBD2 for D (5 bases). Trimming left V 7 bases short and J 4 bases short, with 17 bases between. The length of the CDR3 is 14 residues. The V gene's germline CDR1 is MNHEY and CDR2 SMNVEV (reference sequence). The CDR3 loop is CASIGSGRGYEQYF. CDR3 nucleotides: TGTGCCAGCATTGGGTCTGGCCGGGGATACGAGCAGTACTTC.

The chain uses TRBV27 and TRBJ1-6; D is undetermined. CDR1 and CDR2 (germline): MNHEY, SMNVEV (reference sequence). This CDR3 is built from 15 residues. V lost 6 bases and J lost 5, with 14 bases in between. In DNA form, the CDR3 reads TGTGCCAGCAGGACGCTTCGGGTGGATAATTCACCCCTCCACTTT. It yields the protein CASRTLRVDNSPLHF.